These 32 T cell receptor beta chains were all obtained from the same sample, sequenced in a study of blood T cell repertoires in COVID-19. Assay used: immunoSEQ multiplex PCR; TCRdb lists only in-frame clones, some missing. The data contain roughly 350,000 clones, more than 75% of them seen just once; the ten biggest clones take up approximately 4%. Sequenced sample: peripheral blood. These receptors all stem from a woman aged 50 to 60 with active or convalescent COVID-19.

CDR3 region: CASMGQGNQPQHF. The DNA of the CDR3 is TGTGCCAGCATGGGGCAGGGCAATCAGCCCCAGCATTTT. The chain is built from TRBV28 and TRBJ1-5, with D maybe TRBD1 (5 bases). Trimming left V 7 bases short and J 2 bases short, with 9 bases between. The CDR3 runs 13 residues. The germline gives CDR1 MDHEN, CDR2 SYDVKM.

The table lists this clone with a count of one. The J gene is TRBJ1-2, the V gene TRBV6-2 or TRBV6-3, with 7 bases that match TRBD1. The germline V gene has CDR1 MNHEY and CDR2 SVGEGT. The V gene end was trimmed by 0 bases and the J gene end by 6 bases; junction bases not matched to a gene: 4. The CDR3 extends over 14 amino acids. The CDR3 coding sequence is TGTGCCAGCAGTTACTCCTCGACAGGGAATGGCTACACCTTC. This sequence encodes CASSYSSTGNGYTF.

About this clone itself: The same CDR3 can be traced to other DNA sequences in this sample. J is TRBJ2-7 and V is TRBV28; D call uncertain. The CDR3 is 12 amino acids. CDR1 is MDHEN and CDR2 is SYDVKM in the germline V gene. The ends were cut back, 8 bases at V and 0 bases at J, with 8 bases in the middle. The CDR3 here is CASRSISYEQYF. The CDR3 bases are TGTGCCAGCCGCAGTATCTCCTACGAGCAGTACTTC.

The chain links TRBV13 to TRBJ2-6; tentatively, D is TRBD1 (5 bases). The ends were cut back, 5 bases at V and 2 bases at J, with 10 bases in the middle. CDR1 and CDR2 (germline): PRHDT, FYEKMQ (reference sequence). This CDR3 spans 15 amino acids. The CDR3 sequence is CASSASGPGANVLTF. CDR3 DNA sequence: TGTGCCAGCAGCGCCTCAGGGCCTGGGGCCAACGTCCTGACTTTC.

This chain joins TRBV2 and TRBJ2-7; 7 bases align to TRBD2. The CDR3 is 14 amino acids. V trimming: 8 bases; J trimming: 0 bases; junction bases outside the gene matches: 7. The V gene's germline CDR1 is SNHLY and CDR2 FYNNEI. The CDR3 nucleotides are TGTGCCAGCCGGCTGGGGGGGGGCTCCTACGAGCAGTACTTC. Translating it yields CASRLGGGSYEQYF.

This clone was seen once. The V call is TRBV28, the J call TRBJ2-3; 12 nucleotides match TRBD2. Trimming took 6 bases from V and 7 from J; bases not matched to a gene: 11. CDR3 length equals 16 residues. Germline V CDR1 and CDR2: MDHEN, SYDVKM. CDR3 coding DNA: TGTGCCAGCAGCCCGAGGACTAGCGGGGAACGGAATACGCAGTATTTT. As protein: CASSPRTSGERNTQYF.

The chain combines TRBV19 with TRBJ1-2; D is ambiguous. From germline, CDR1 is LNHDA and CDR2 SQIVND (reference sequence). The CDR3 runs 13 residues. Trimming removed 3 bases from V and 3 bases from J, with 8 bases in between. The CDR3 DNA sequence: TGTGCCAGTAGTATTGGGCCGGACTATGGCTACACCTTC. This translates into CASSIGPDYGYTF.

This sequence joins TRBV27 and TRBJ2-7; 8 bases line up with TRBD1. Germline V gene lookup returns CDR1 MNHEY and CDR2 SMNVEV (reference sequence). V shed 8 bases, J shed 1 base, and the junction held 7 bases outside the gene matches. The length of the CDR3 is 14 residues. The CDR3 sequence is CASGQGGGSYEQYF. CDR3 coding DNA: TGTGCCAGCGGACAGGGTGGGGGTTCCTACGAGCAGTACTTC.

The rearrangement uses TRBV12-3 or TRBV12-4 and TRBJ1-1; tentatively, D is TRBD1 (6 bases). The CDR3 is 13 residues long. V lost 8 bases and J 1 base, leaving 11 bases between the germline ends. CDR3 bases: TGTGCCAGCTCCGCGGACAGGAACACTGAAGCTTTCTTT. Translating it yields CASSADRNTEAFF.

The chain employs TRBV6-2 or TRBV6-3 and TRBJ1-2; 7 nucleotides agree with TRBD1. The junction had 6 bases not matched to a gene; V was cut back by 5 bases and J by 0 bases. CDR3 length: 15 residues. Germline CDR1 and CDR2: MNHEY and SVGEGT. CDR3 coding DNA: TGTGCCAGCAGTATACAGGGGCGGTCTAACTATGGCTACACCTTC. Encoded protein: CASSIQGRSNYGYTF.

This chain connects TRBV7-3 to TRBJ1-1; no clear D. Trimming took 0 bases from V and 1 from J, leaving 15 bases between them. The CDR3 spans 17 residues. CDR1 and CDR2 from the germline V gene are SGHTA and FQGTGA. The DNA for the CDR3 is TGTGCCAGCAGCTTAACGGCGGGAATGGTTGGGAACACTGAAGCTTTCTTT. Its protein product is CASSLTAGMVGNTEAFF.

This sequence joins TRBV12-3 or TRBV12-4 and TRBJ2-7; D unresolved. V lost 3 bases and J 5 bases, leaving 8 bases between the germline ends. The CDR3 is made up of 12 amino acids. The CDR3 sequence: CASSFRVDEQYF. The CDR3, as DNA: TGTGCCAGCAGTTTTAGAGTGGACGAGCAGTACTTC.

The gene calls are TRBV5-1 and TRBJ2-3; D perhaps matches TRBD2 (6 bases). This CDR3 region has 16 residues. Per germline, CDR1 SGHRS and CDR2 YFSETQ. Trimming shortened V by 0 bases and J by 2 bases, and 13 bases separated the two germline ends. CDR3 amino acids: CASSLGTTLYTDTQYF. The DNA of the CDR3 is TGCGCCAGCAGCTTGGGGACTACCCTTTACACAGATACGCAGTATTTT.

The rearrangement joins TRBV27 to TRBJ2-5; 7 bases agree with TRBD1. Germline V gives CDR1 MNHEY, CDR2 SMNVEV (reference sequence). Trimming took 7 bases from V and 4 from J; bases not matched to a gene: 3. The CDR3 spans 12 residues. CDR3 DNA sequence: TGTGCCAGCATTGCAGGGGGAGAGACCCAGTACTTC. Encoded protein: CASIAGGETQYF.

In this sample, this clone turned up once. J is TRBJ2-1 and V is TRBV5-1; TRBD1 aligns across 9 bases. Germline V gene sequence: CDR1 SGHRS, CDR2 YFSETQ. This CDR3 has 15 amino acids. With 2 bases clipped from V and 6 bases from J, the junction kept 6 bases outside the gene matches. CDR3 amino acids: CASSFNRGHSNEQFF. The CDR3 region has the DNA TGCGCCAGCAGCTTTAACAGGGGGCACAGCAATGAGCAGTTCTTC.

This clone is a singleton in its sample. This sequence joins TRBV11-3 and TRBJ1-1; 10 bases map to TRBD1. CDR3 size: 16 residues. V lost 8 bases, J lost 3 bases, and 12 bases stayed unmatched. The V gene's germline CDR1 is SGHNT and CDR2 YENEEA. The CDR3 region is CASARSGTGVHTEAFF. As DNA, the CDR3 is TGTGCCAGCGCCCGCTCCGGGACAGGGGTCCACACTGAAGCTTTCTTT. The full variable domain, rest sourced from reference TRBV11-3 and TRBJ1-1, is EAGVVQSPRYKIIEKKQPVAFWCNPISGHNTLYWYLQNLGQGPELLIRYENEEAVDDSQLPKDRFSAERLKGVDSTLKIQPAELGDSAVYLCASARSGTGVHTEAFFGQGTRLTVV.

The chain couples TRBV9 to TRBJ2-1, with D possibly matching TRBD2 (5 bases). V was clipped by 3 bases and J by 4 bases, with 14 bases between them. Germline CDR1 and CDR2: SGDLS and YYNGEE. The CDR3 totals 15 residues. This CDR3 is CASSATRAEYNEQFF. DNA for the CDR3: TGTGCCAGCAGCGCCACAAGAGCGGAGTACAATGAGCAGTTCTTC.

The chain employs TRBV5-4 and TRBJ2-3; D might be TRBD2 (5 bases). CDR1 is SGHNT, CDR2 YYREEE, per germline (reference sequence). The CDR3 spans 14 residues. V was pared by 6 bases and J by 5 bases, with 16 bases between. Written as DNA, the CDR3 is TGTGCCAGCACCAAGAGGGTAGGATTAGATACGCAGTATTTT. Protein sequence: CASTKRVGLDTQYF.

The CDR3 DNA follows: TGTGCCAGCAGTGAAGAGGCTAGCGGGATAGGTGAGCAGTACTTC. Its protein is CASSEEASGIGEQYF. The chain has TRBV2 and TRBJ2-7; the match to TRBD2 covers 9 bases. The CDR3 covers 15 residues. Germline lookup yields CDR1 SNHLY and CDR2 FYNNEI. V lost 1 base to trimming and J lost 7 bases; unmatched junction nucleotides: 8.

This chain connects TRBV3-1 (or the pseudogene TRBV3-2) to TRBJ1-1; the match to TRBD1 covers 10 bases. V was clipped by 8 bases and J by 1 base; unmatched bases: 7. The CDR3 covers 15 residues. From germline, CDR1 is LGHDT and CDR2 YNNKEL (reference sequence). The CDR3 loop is CASRNGDRGNTEAFF. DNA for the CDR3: TGTGCCAGCCGAAATGGGGACAGGGGGAACACTGAAGCTTTCTTT.

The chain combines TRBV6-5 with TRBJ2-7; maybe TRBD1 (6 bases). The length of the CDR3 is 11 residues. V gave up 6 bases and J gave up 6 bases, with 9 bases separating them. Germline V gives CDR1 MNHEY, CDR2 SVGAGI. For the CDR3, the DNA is TGTGCCAGCAGCACCAGGGGCGAGCAGTACTTC. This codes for CASSTRGEQYF.

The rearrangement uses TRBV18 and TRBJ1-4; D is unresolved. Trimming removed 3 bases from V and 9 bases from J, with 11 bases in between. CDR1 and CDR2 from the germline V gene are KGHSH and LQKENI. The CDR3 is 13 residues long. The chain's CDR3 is CASSPPPVQKLFF. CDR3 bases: TGTGCCAGCTCACCCCCCCCGGTGCAAAAACTGTTTTTT.

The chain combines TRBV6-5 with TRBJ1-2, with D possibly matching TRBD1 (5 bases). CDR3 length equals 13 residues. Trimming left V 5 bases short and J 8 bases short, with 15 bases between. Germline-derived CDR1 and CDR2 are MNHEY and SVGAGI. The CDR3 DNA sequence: TGTGCCAGCAGTACATCGGGGGAACGAGGCTACACCTTC. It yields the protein CASSTSGERGYTF.

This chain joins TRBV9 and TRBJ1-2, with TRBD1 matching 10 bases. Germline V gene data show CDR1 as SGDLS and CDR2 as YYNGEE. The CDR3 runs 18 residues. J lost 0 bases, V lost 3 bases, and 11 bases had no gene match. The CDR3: CASSASADRGSANYGYTF. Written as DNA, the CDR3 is TGTGCCAGCAGCGCCTCGGCGGACAGGGGGAGTGCTAACTATGGCTACACCTTC. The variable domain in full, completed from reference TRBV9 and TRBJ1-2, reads DSGVTQTPKHLITATGQRVTLRCSPRSGDLSVYWYQQSLDQGLQFLIQYYNGEERAKGNILERFSAQQFPDLHSELNLSSLELGDSALYFCASSASADRGSANYGYTFGSGTRLTVV.

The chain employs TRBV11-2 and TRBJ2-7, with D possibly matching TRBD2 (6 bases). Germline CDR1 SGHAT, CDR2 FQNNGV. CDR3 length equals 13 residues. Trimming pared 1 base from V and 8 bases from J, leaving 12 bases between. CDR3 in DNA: TGTGCCAGCAGCTTAGGGGCAGGAGGGAAGCAGTACTTC. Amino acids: CASSLGAGGKQYF.

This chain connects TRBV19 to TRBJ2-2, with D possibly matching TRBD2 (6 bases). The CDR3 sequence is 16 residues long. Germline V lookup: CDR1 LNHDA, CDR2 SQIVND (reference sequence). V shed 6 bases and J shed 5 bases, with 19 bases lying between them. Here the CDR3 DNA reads TGTGCCAGTAGGCCCCAGGAGGGGATCCTAACCGGGGAGCTGTTTTTT. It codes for CASRPQEGILTGELFF.

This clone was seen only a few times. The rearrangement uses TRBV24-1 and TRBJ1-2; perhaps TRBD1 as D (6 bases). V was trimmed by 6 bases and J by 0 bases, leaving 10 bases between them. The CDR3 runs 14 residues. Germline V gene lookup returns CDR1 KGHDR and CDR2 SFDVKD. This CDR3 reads CATSRTDANYGYTF. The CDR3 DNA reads TGTGCCACCAGTAGGACAGATGCTAACTATGGCTACACCTTC.

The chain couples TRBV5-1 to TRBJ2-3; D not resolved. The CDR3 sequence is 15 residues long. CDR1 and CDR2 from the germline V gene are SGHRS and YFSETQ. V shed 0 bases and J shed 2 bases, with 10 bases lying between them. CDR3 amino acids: CASSLAPSNTDTQYF. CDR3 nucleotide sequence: TGCGCCAGCAGCTTGGCTCCGTCTAACACAGATACGCAGTATTTT.

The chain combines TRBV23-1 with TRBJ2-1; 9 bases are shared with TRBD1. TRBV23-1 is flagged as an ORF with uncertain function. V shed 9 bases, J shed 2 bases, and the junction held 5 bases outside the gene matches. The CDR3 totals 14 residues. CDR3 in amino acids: CASPDRGPYNEQFF. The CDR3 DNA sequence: TGCGCCAGTCCGGACAGGGGTCCCTACAATGAGCAGTTCTTC.

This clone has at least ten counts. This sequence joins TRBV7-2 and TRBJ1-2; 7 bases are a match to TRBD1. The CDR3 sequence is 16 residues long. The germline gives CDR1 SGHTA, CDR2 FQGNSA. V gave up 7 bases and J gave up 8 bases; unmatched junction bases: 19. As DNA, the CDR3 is TGTGCCAGCAACCCTAGTGCGACCACACAGGGGCAGGGCTACACCTTC. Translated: CASNPSATTQGQGYTF.

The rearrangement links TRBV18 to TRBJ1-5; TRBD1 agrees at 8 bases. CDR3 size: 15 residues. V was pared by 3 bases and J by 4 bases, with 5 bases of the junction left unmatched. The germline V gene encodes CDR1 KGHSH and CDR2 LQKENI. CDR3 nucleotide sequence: TGTGCCAGCTCACCGGACAGGGTTCAGAATCAGCCCCAGCATTTT. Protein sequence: CASSPDRVQNQPQHF.

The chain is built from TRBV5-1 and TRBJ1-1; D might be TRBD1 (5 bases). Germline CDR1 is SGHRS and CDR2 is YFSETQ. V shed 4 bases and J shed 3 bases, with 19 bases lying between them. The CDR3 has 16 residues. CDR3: CASSLQGTGGDTEAFF. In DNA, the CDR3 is TGCGCCAGCAGCCTGCAAGGGACTGGGGGGGACACTGAAGCTTTCTTT.